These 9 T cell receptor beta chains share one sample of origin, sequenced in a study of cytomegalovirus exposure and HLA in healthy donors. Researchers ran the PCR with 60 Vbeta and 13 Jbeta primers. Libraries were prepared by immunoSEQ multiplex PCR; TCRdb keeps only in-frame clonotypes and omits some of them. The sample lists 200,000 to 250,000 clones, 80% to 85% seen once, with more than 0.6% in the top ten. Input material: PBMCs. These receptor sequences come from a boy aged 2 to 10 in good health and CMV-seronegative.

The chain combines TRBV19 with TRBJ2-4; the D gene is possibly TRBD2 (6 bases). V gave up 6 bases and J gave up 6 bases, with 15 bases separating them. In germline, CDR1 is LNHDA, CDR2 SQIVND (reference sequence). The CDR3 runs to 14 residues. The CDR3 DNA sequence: TGTGCCAGTAGGCTGGTGGGAGGTGGAAACATTCAGTACTTC. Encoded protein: CASRLVGGGNIQYF.

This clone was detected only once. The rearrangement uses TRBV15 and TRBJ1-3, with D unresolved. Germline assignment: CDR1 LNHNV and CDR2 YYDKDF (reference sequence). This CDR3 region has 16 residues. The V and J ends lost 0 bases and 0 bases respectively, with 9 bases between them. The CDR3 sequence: CATSRDGGFSGNTIYF. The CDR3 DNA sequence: TGTGCCACCAGCAGAGATGGCGGCTTCTCTGGAAACACCATATATTTT. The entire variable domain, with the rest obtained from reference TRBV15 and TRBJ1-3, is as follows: DAMVIQNPRYQVTQFGKPVTLSCSQTLNHNVMYWYQQKSSQAPKLLFHYYDKDFNNEADTPDNFQSRRPNTSFCFLDIRSPGLGDTAMYLCATSRDGGFSGNTIYFGEGSWLTVV.

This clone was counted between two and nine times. CDR3 residues: CASSFAGGVYGYTF. Written as DNA, the CDR3 is TGTGCCAGCAGTTTCGCAGGGGGAGTCTATGGCTACACCTTC. The gene calls are TRBV27 and TRBJ1-2; 7 bases are shared with TRBD1. Unmatched junction bases numbered 5, after V lost 3 bases and J lost 4 bases. The CDR3 length is 14 residues. From germline, CDR1 is MNHEY and CDR2 SMNVEV (reference sequence).

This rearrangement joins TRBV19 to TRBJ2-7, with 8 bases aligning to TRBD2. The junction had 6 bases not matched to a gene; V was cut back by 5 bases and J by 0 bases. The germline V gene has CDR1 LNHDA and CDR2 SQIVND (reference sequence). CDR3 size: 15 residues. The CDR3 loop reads CASSPFSGASYEQYF. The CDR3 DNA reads TGTGCCAGTAGTCCCTTTAGCGGGGCCTCCTACGAGCAGTACTTC.

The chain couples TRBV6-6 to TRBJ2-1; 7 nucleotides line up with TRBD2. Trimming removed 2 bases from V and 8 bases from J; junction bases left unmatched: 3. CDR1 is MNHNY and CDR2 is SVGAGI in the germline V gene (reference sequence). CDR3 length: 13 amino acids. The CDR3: CASSYGGRDEQFF. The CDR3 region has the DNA TGTGCCAGCAGTTACGGCGGGAGAGATGAGCAGTTCTTC.

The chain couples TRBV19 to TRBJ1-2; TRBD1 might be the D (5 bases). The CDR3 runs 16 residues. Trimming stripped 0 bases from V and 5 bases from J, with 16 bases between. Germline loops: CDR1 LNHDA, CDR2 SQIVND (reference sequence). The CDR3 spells CASSIELAGNLYGYTF. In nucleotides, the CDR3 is TGTGCCAGTAGTATAGAACTAGCAGGGAATCTTTATGGCTACACCTTC.

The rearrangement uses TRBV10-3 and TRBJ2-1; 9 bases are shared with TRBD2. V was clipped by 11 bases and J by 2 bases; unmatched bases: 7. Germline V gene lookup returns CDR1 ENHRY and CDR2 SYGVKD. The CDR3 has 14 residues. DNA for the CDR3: TGTGCCTCGCGTAGCGGGAGTCCCTACAATGAGCAGTTCTTC. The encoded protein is CASRSGSPYNEQFF.

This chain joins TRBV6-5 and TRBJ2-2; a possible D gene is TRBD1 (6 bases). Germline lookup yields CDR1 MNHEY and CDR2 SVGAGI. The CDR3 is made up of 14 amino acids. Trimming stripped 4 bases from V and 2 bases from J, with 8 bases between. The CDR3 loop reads CASSWTANTGELFF. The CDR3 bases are TGTGCCAGCAGTTGGACAGCTAACACCGGGGAGCTGTTTTTT.

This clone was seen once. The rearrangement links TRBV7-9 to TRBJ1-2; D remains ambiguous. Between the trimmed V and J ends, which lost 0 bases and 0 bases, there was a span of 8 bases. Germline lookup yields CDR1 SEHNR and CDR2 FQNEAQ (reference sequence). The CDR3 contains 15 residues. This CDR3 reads CASSLAAPSNYGYTF. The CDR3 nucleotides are TGTGCCAGCAGCTTAGCGGCACCTTCTAACTATGGCTACACCTTC.